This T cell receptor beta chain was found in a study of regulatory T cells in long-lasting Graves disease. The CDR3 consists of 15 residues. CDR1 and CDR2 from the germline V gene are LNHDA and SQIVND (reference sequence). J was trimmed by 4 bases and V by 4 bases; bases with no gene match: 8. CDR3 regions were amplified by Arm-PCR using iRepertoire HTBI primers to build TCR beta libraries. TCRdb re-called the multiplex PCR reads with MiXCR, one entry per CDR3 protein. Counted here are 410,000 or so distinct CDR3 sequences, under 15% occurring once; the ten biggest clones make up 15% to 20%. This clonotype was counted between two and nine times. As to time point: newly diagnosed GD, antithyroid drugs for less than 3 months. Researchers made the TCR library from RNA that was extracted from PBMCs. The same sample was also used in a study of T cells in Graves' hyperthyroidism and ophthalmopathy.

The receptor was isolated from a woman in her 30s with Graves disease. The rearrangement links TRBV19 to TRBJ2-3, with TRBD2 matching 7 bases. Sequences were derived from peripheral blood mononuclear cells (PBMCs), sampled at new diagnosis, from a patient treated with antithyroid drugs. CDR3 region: CASSNGREPSDTQYF. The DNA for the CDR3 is TGTGCCAGTAGTAATGGGCGGGAGCCCTCAGATACGCAGTATTTT. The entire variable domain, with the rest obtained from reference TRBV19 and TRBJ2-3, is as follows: DGGITQSPKYLFRKEGQNVTLSCEQNLNHDAMYWYRQDPGQGLRLIYYSQIVNDFQKGDIAEGYSVSREKKESFPLTVTSAQKNPTAFYLCASSNGREPSDTQYFGPGTRLTVL.